The 6 T cell receptor beta chains presented below share a single source sample, sequenced in a study of post-analysis software for immune sequencing data. The TCR beta cDNA libraries carried unique molecular identifiers. TCRdb passed the PCR reads through MiXCR, listing each CDR3 protein once. The sample carries a few hundred thousand distinct CDR3 sequences, less than 40% recorded once. Findings and caveats of the study: Patients used a few TRBV segments, including TRBV5-6, TRBV5-1 and TRBV20-1, more often than controls.

Antigens for these TCRs are unknown. The sequenced sample was blood. Receptor source: a girl aged 2 to 9 with multiple sclerosis.

The table lists this clonotype with a few counts. The gene calls are TRBV7-3 and TRBJ2-1, with D perhaps TRBD2 (6 bases). Trimming removed 3 bases at V and 15 bases at J, with 15 bases between. Germline loops: CDR1 SGHTA, CDR2 FQGTGA. This CDR3 region has 12 residues. CDR3 amino acids: CASSLIGSATFF. DNA for the CDR3: TGTGCCAGCAGCTTGATCGGGAGTGCCACGTTCTTC.

The chain has TRBV11-2 and TRBJ1-6, with D unclear. Looked up from germline, CDR1 is SGHAT and CDR2 is FQNNGV. The V end lost 0 bases, the J end lost 10 bases, and 4 bases lay between the germline ends. This CDR3 has 12 residues. The CDR3 here is CASSLEASPLHF. The CDR3 coding sequence is TGTGCCAGCAGCTTAGAGGCCTCACCCCTCCACTTT.

In this sample, this clonotype turned up a few times. The genes are TRBV20-1 and TRBJ2-4; D is unclear. TRBJ2-5 explains the end of the DNA better; the J call may be wrong. Germline V gene sequence: CDR1 DFQATT, CDR2 SNEGSKA (reference sequence). The CDR3 consists of 14 residues. The CDR3 sequence is CSAGRRTGQETQYF. The CDR3 region has the DNA TGCAGTGCTGGCAGAAGGACCGGGCAAGAGACCCAGTACTTC.

V usage is TRBV5-5 and J usage is TRBJ2-3; D is unresolved. Per germline, CDR1 SGHKS and CDR2 YYEKEE (reference sequence). The CDR3 has 13 residues. Trimming pared 5 bases from V and 2 bases from J, leaving 9 bases between. In DNA, the CDR3 is TGTGCCAGCAGGCTCGACCCCACAGATACGCAGTATTTT. It translates to CASRLDPTDTQYF.

This rearrangement joins TRBV20-1 to TRBJ2-4; D is uncertain. Germline loops: CDR1 DFQATT, CDR2 SNEGSKA (reference sequence). V dropped 6 bases and J dropped 0 bases, with 9 bases sitting between them. CDR3 length: 13 amino acids. CDR3 protein: CSASRIAKNIQYF. CDR3 nucleotide sequence: TGCAGTGCGAGCCGGATAGCCAAAAACATTCAGTACTTC.

This chain links TRBV24-1 with TRBJ2-3; D gene ambiguous. CDR3 size: 15 residues. CDR1 is KGHDR, CDR2 SFDVKD, per germline. V was shortened by 0 bases and J by 5 bases, with 11 bases between the two germline ends. The CDR3 loop reads CATSDLSSKRDTQYF. CDR3 bases: TGTGCCACCAGTGATTTGTCTAGTAAAAGAGATACGCAGTATTTT.